This T cell receptor beta chain comes out of a study of shared clonotypes between healthy human individuals. Study-wide results and limits: Sharing across four donors was highest in naive CD4 (around 5%) and lowest in memory CD8 (0.4%).

This CDR3 region has 15 residues. The germline V gene encodes CDR1 KGHSH and CDR2 LQKENI. Deletions cut 3 bases from V and 1 base from J, with 12 bases between. About this clone: Its antigen is not identified.

Using immunoSEQ multiplex PCR, the repertoire was profiled, and TCRdb retains in-frame clones only, with some absent. The table has nearly 1,000,000 clones, over 75% seen once. This clonotype was obtained from a man aged 18 to 29 in good health. What was sequenced was memory CD4+ T cells sorted from blood. Specified subset: CD45RA-negative fraction. The gene calls are TRBV18 and TRBJ1-1, with D possibly matching TRBD1 (6 bases). CDR3 nucleotides: TGTGCCAGCTCACCCACAAGACAGGAGAACACTGAAGCTTTCTTT. It translates to CASSPTRQENTEAFF.